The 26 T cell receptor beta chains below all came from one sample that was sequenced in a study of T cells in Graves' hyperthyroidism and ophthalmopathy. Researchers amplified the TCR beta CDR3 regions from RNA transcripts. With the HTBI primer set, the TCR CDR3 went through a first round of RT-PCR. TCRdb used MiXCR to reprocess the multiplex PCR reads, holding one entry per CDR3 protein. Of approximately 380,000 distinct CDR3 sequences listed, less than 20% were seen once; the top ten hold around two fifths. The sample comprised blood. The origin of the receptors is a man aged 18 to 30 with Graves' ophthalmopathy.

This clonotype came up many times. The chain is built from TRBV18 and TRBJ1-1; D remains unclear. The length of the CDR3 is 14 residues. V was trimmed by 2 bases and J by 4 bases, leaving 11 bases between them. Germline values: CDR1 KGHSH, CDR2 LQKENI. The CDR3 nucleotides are TGTGCCAGCTCACCATTTCCAGGAACCACTGAAGCTTTCTTT. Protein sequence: CASSPFPGTTEAFF.

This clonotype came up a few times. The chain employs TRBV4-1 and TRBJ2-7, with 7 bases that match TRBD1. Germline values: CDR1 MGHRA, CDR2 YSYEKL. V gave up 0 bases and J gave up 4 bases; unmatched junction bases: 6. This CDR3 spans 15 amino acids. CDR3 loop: CASSQDQWTGYEQYF. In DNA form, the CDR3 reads TGCGCCAGCAGCCAAGATCAGTGGACAGGTTACGAGCAGTACTTC.

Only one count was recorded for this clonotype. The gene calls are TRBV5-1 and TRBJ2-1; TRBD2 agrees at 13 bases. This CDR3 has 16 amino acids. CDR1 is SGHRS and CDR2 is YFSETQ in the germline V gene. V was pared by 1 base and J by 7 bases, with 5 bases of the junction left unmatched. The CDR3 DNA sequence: TGCGCCAGCAGCTTGATAGGACTAGCGGGGGTGAATGAGCAGTTCTTC. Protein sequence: CASSLIGLAGVNEQFF.

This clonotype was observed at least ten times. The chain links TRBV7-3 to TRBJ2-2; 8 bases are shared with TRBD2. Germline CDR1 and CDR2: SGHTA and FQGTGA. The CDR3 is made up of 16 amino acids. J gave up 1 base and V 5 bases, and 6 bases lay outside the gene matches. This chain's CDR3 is CASSLGGGLNTGELFF. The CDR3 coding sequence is TGTGCCAGCAGCCTCGGGGGGGGGCTGAACACCGGGGAGCTGTTTTTT.

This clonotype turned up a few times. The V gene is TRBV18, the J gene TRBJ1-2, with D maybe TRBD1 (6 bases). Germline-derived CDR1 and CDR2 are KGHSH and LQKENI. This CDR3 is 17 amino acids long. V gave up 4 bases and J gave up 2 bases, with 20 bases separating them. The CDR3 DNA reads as TGTGCCAGCTCACTGCAATCGACAGGCTACGAGAACTATGGCTACACCTTC. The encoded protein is CASSLQSTGYENYGYTF. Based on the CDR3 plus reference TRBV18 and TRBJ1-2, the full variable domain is NAGVMQNPRHLVRRRGQEARLRCSPMKGHSHVYWYRQLPEEGLKFMVYLQKENIIDESGMPKERFSAEFPKEGPSILRIQQVVRGDSAAYFCASSLQSTGYENYGYTFGSGTRLTVV.

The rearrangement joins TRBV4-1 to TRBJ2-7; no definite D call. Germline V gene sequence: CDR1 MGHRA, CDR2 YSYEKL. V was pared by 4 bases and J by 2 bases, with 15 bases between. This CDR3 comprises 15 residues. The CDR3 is CASSLQPAGTYEQYF. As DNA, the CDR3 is TGCGCCAGCAGCCTACAACCCGCCGGCACCTACGAGCAGTACTTC.

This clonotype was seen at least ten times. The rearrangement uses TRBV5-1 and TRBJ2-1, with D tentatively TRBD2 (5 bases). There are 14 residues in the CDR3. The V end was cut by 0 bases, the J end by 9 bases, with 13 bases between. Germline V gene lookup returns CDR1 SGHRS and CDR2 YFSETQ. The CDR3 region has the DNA TGCGCCAGCAGCTTGGCGTCGAGGGCAAGTGAGCAGTTCTTC. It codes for CASSLASRASEQFF.

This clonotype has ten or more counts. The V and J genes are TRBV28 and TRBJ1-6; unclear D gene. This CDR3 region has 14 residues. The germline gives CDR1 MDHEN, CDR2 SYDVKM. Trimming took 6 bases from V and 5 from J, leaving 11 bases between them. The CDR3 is CASRGEADNSPLHF. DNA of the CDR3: TGTGCCAGCAGGGGCGAAGCTGATAATTCACCCCTCCACTTT.

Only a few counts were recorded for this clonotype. The CDR3 sequence is CATSGQGKNTEAFF. The CDR3 coding sequence is TGTGCCACCAGCGGACAGGGGAAGAACACTGAAGCTTTCTTT. This rearrangement joins TRBV15 to TRBJ1-1; 9 bases fit TRBD1. Looked up from germline, CDR1 is LNHNV and CDR2 is YYDKDF (reference sequence). CDR3 length: 14 residues. Trimming at V came to 5 bases and at J to 1 base, leaving 2 bases not matched to a gene. Supplemented by reference TRBV15 and TRBJ1-1, the full variable domain reads DAMVIQNPRYQVTQFGKPVTLSCSQTLNHNVMYWYQQKSSQAPKLLFHYYDKDFNNEADTPDNFQSRRPNTSFCFLDIRSPGLGDTAMYLCATSGQGKNTEAFFGQGTRLTVV.

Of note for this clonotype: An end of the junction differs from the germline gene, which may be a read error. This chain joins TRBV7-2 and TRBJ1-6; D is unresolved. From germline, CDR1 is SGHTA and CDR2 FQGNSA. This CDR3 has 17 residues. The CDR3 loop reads CASSQSSRSSYNSPLHF. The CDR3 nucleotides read TGCGCCAGCAGCCAGTCCAGTAGAAGCTCCTATAATTCACCCCTCCACTTT.

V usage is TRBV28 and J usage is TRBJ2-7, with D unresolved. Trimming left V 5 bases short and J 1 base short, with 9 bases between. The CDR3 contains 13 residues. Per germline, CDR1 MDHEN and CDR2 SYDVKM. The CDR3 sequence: CASSHPGSYEQYF. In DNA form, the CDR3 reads TGTGCCAGCAGTCATCCAGGTTCCTACGAGCAGTACTTC.

This CDR3 reads CSARQGNYGYTF. The CDR3, as DNA: TGCAGTGCTCGACAGGGGAACTATGGCTACACCTTC. V is TRBV20-1 and J is TRBJ1-2; TRBD1 matches at 8 bases. Looked up from germline, CDR1 is DFQATT and CDR2 is SNEGSKA (reference sequence). Trimming removed 5 bases from V and 2 bases from J; junction bases left unmatched: 1. This CDR3 is built from 12 residues.

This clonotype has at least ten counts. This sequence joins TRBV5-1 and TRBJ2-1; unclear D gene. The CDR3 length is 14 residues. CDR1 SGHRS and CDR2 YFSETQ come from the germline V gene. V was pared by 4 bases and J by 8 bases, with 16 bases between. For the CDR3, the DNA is TGCGCCAGCAGCGCACGGGCGTCGGCGGATGAGCAGTTCTTC. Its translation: CASSARASADEQFF.

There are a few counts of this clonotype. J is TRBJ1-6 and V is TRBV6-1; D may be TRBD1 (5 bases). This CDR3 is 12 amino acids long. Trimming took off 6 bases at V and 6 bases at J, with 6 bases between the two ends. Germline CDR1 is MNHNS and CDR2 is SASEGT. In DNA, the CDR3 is TGTGCCAGCAGGGGACCTAATTCACCCCTCCACTTT. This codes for CASRGPNSPLHF.

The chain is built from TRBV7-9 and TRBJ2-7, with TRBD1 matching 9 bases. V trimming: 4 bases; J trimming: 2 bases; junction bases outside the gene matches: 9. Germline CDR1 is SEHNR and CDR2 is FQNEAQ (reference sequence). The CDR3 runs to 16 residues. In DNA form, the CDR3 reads TGTGCCAGCAGCTCCTCGAAGGGGACAGGGACCTACGAGCAGTACTTC. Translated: CASSSSKGTGTYEQYF.

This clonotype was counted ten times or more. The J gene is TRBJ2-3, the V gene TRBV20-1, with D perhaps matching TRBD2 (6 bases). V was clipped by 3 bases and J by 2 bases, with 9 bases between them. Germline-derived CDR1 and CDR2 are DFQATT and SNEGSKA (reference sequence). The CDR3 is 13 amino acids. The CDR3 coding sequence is TGCAGTGCTAGCGGGGGAACCACAGATACGCAGTATTTT. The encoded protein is CSASGGTTDTQYF.

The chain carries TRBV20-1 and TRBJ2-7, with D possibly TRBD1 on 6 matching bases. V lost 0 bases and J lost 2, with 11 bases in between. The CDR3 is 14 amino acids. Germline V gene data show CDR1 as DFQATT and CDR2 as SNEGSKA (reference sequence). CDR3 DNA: TGCAGTGCTAGAGACCTCCCAGGGGCCTACGAGCAGTACTTC. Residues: CSARDLPGAYEQYF.

The CDR3: CASRGQGMGYGYTF. CDR3 coding DNA: TGTGCCAGCAGGGGACAGGGAATGGGGTATGGCTACACCTTC. The chain combines TRBV5-5 with TRBJ1-2, with 9 bases that match TRBD1. V was pared by 5 bases and J by 5 bases, with 7 bases of the junction left unmatched. Per the germline V gene, CDR1 is SGHKS and CDR2 is YYEKEE (reference sequence). The length of the CDR3 is 14 residues.

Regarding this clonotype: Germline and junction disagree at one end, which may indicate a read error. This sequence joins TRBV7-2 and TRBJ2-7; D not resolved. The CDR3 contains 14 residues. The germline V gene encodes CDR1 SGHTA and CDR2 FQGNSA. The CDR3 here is CASSFTRLTYGQYF. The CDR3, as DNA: TGTGCCAGCAGCTTTACGCGTCTAACCTACGGGCAGTACTTC.

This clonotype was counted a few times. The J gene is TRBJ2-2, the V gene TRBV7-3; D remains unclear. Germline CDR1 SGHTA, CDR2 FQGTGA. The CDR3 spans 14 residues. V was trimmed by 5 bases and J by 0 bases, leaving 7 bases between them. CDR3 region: CASSQLPNTGELFF. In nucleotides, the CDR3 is TGTGCCAGCAGCCAACTCCCGAACACCGGGGAGCTGTTTTTT.

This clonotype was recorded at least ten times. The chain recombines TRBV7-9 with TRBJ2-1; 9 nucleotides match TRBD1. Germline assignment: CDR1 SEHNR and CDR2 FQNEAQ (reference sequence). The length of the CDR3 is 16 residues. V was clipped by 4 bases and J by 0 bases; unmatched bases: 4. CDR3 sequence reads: CASSSPGQGSYNEQFF. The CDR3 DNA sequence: TGTGCCAGCAGCTCTCCGGGACAGGGCTCCTACAATGAGCAGTTCTTC.

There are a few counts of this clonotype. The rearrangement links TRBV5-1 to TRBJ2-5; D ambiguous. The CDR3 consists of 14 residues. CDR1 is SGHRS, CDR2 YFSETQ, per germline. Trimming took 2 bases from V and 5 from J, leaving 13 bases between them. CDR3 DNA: TGCGCCAGCAGCTTCGATTGGGGAACGGAGACCCAGTACTTC. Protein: CASSFDWGTETQYF.

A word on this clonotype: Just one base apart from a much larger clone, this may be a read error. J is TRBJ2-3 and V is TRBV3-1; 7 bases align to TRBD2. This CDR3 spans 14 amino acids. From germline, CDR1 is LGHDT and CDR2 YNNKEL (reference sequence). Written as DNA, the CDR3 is TGTGTCAGCAGCCAACGGACTAGGCAAGATACGCAGTATTTT. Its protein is CVSSQRTRQDTQYF.

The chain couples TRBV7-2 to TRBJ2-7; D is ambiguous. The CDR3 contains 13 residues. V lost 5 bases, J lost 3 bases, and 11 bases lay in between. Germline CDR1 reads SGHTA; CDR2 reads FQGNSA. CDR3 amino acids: CASSILDNYEQYF. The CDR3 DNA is TGTGCCAGCAGCATACTTGACAACTACGAGCAGTACTTC.

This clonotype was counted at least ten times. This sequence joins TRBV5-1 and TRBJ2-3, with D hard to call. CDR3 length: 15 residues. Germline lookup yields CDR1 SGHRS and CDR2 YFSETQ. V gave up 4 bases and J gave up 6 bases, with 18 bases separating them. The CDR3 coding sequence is TGCGCCAGCAGCAAGGGCCCTCCGGGCGAGGATACGCAGTATTTT. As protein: CASSKGPPGEDTQYF.

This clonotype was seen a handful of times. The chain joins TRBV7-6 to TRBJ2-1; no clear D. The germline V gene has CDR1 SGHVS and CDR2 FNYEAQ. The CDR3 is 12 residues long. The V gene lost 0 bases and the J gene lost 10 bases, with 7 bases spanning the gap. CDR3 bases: TGTGCCAGCAGCTTAGCGGGTCAGGAGCAGTTCTTC. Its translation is CASSLAGQEQFF.